These 7 T cell receptor beta chains were sequenced from one sample in a study of B cell selection in AIRE deficiency. The assay was immunoSEQ multiplex PCR, and TCRdb's table has in-frame clones only and misses some. The sample lists roughly 24,000 clones, 90% to 97% seen once, with less than 0.2% in the top ten. CD4+CD127+ cells were sorted as the conventional CD4 T cells. Sequencing was done on a sample of CD4+CD127+ conventional T cells sorted from PBMCs. The receptors stem from a human donor in good health.

The gene calls are TRBV9 and TRBJ1-1; D uncertain. Germline-derived CDR1 and CDR2 are SGDLS and YYNGEE. The V end was cut by 4 bases, the J end by 0 bases, with 25 bases between. The CDR3 is 19 residues long. CDR3 in DNA: TGTGCCAGCAGCCTTTTAATCGGAGGTCCTTCTAAAATGAACACTGAAGCTTTCTTT. It yields the protein CASSLLIGGPSKMNTEAFF. The variable domain in full, completed from reference TRBV9 and TRBJ1-1, reads DSGVTQTPKHLITATGQRVTLRCSPRSGDLSVYWYQQSLDQGLQFLIQYYNGEERAKGNILERFSAQQFPDLHSELNLSSLELGDSALYFCASSLLIGGPSKMNTEAFFGQGTRLTVV.

This clone was counted only a few times. The J gene is TRBJ1-2, the V gene TRBV6-5, with TRBD1 identical over 9 bases. The germline CDR1 and CDR2 sequences are MNHEY and SVGAGI. CDR3 length: 16 residues. V lost 2 bases and J lost 6; bases outside the gene matches: 10. The CDR3 sequence: CASSYLGTGRRDGYTF. CDR3 DNA: TGTGCCAGCAGTTACCTCGGGACAGGGCGAAGGGATGGCTACACCTTC.

The CDR3 DNA follows: TGTGCCAGCAGTGAAGGGAGGAGGACAGCCGCTGGCTACACCTTC. Translation: CASSEGRRTAAGYTF. The chain employs TRBV2 and TRBJ1-2; weak D call: TRBD1 (6 bases). The CDR3 has 15 amino acids. The V gene's germline CDR1 is SNHLY and CDR2 FYNNEI. Trimming removed 1 base from V and 7 bases from J, with 16 bases in between.

This rearrangement joins TRBV18 to TRBJ2-1; D not resolved. The CDR3 extends over 16 amino acids. Germline CDR1 KGHSH, CDR2 LQKENI. V was trimmed by 0 bases and J by 5 bases, leaving 14 bases between them. CDR3 in amino acids: CASSPPHSSSHNEQFF. As DNA, the CDR3 is TGTGCCAGCTCACCACCCCACAGTTCATCCCACAATGAGCAGTTCTTC.

This rearrangement joins TRBV7-8 to TRBJ1-6, with D hard to call. Germline-derived CDR1 and CDR2 are SGHVS and FQNEAQ. CDR3 length equals 14 residues. Trimming took off 2 bases at V and 6 bases at J, with 8 bases between the two ends. CDR3 DNA: TGTGCCAGCAGCTTAACTATGGGTAATTCACCCCTCCACTTT. Protein: CASSLTMGNSPLHF.

In DNA form, the CDR3 reads TGTGCCAGCTCACCCGACAGTGGCGGCTACACCTTC. This encodes CASSPDSGGYTF. The rearrangement joins TRBV18 to TRBJ1-2, with TRBD1 as a possible D gene (5 bases). The CDR3 has 12 residues. Trimming pared 3 bases from V and 8 bases from J, leaving 10 bases between. Per the germline V gene, CDR1 is KGHSH and CDR2 is LQKENI.

The chain links TRBV30 to TRBJ2-7; 12 positions agree with TRBD1. Losses at the gene ends were 1 base for V and 5 bases for J; bases not matched to a gene: 6. Germline CDR1 reads GTSNPN; CDR2 reads SVGIG (reference sequence). The CDR3 covers 15 residues. The CDR3 region has the DNA TGTGCCTGGAGTGCAGGTGGGACAGGGGGCAACGAGCAGTACTTC. Translation: CAWSAGGTGGNEQYF.